Presented here are 5 T cell receptor beta chains from one specimen sequenced in a study of blood T cells in healthy people across ages. A second PCR of about 7 to 12 cycles used a sample-barcoded 5' primer and a J-beta primer mix. TCRdb redid the calling of the 5' RACE reads with MiXCR, one entry per CDR3 protein. The profile shows more than 700,000 distinct CDR3 sequences, around half of them singletons. Sequencing was done on a sample of blood. The receptors were sampled from a man of 80 years or more in good health.

This clonotype has only a few counts. The V gene is TRBV20-1, the J gene TRBJ1-1; D gene uncertain. Germline V gene data show CDR1 as DFQATT and CDR2 as SNEGSKA (reference sequence). CDR3 length equals 15 residues. V lost 5 bases and J lost 0, with 16 bases in between. CDR3 DNA sequence: TGCAGTGCTCTAGGGATGGTTCGGCTGAACACTGAAGCTTTCTTT. Translated: CSALGMVRLNTEAFF.

The DNA for the CDR3 is TGCAGTGCTAGAGGAGGGACTAGCGCCGTCAATGAGCAGTTCTTC. Translation: CSARGGTSAVNEQFF. The chain combines TRBV20-1 with TRBJ2-1; 10 bases map to TRBD2. This CDR3 has 15 residues. Unmatched junction bases numbered 6, after V lost 1 base and J lost 6 bases. The germline V gene encodes CDR1 DFQATT and CDR2 SNEGSKA (reference sequence).

Note on this clonotype: An end of the junction differs from the germline gene, which may be a read error. The rearrangement joins TRBV9 to TRBJ2-1, with TRBD2 matching over 8 bases. Germline V gives CDR1 SGDLS, CDR2 YYNGEE. The CDR3 runs to 15 residues. CDR3 in DNA: TGTGCCAGCAGCGTGGGACTAGGTGCCTACAATGGGCAGTTCTTC. It encodes CASSVGLGAYNGQFF.

The chain employs TRBV2 and TRBJ2-3; 8 nucleotides match TRBD2. V shed 4 bases, J shed 4 bases, and the junction held 10 bases outside the gene matches. Germline values: CDR1 SNHLY, CDR2 FYNNEI. This CDR3 has 16 amino acids. CDR3 sequence: CASSVAVGLGADTQYF. The CDR3 coding sequence is TGTGCCAGCAGTGTCGCGGTGGGACTAGGGGCAGATACGCAGTATTTT.

The genes are TRBV24-1 and TRBJ2-3; 7 nucleotides line up with TRBD1. Trimming cost V 11 bases and J 14 bases; bases outside gene matches: 24. CDR1 and CDR2 from the germline V gene are KGHDR and SFDVKD. The CDR3 covers 15 residues. The CDR3 reads CARPRDSKEHRYAYF. The CDR3 DNA reads TGTGCCAGACCCCGGGACAGCAAGGAGCACAGATACGCGTATTTT.